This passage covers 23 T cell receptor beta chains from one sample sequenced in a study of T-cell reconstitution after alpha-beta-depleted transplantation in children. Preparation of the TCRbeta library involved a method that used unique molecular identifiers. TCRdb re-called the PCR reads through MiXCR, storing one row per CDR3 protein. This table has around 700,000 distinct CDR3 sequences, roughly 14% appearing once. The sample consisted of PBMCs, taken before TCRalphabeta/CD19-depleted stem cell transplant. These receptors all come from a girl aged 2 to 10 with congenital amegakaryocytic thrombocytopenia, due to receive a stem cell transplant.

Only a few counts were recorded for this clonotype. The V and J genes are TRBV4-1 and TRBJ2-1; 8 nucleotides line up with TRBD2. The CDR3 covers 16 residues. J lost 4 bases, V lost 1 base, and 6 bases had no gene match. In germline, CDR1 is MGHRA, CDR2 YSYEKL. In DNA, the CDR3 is TGCGCCAGCAGCCAAGGTTCACTAGCGGAGTACAATGAGCAGTTCTTC. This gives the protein CASSQGSLAEYNEQFF.

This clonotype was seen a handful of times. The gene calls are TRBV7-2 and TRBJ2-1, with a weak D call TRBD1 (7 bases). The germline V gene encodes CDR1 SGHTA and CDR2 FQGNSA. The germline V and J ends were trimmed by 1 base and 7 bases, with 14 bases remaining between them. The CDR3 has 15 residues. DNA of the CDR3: TGTGCCAGCAGCTTAGATTCAGGGGGGATGAATGAGCAGTTCTTC. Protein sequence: CASSLDSGGMNEQFF. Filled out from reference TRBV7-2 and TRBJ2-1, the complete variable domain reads GAGVSQSPSNKVTEKGKDVELRCDPISGHTALYWYRQSLGQGLEFLIYFQGNSAPDKSGLPSDRFSAERTGGSVSTLTIQRTQQEDSAVYLCASSLDSGGMNEQFFGPGTRLTVL.

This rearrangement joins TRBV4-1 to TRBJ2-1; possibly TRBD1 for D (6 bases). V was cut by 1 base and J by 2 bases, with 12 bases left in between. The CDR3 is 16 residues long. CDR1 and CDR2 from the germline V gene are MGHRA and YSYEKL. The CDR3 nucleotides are TGCGCCAGCAGCCAAGCGTGGGGGCCCACCTACAATGAGCAGTTCTTC. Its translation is CASSQAWGPTYNEQFF.

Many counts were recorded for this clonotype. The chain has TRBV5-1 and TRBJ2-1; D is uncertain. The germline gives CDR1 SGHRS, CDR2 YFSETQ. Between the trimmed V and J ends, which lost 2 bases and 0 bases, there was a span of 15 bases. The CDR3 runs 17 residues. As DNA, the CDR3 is TGCGCCAGCAGCTTCACCCCGATCAGCCTCTCCTACAATGAGCAGTTCTTC. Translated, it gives CASSFTPISLSYNEQFF. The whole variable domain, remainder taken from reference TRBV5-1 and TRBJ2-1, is KAGVTQTPRYLIKTRGQQVTLSCSPISGHRSVSWYQQTPGQGLQFLFEYFSETQRNKGNFPGRFSGRQFSNSRSEMNVSTLELGDSALYLCASSFTPISLSYNEQFFGPGTRLTVL.

The CDR3 coding sequence is TGTGCCAGCAGCTACAGGGGTACCGAAAACACCATATATTTT. Amino acid sequence: CASSYRGTENTIYF. The chain links TRBV7-9 to TRBJ1-3; 7 nucleotides match TRBD1. Germline lookup yields CDR1 SEHNR and CDR2 FQNEAQ (reference sequence). This CDR3 contains 14 residues. The J segment lost 6 bases and the V segment lost 4 bases, leaving 6 bases of the junction unmatched.

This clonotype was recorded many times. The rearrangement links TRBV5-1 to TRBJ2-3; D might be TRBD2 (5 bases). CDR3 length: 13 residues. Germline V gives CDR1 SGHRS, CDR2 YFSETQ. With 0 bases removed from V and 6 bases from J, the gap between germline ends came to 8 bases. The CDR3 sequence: CASSLVSGDTQYF. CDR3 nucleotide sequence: TGCGCCAGCAGCTTGGTGTCGGGGGATACGCAGTATTTT.

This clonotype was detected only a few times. CDR3 loop: CASSFGDRPYEQYF. The CDR3 DNA reads as TGCGCCAGCAGCTTCGGGGACAGACCCTACGAGCAGTACTTC. V usage is TRBV5-1 and J usage is TRBJ2-7, with 7 positions matching TRBD1. V lost 2 bases to trimming and J lost 2 bases; unmatched junction nucleotides: 4. The CDR3 sequence is 14 residues long. In germline, CDR1 is SGHRS, CDR2 YFSETQ.

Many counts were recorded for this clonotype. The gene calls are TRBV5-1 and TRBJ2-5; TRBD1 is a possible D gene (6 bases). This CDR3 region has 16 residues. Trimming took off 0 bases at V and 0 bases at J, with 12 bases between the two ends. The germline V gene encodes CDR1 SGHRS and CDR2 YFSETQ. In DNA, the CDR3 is TGCGCCAGCAGCTTGGCTCTCAGGACAGACCAAGAGACCCAGTACTTC. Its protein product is CASSLALRTDQETQYF.

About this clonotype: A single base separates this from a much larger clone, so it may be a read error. This chain's CDR3 is CSAGAGGPYNEQIF. In nucleotides, the CDR3 is TGCAGTGCCGGAGCGGGAGGGCCCTACAATGAGCAGATCTTC. This rearrangement joins TRBV20-1 to TRBJ2-1, with 10 nucleotides matching TRBD2. This CDR3 has 14 residues. Germline lookup yields CDR1 DFQATT and CDR2 SNEGSKA (reference sequence).

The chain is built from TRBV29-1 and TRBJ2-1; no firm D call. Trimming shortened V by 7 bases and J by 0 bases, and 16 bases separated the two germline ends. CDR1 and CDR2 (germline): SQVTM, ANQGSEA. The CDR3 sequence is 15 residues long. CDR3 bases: TGCAGCGCGCGGCGTGGCACCAGCTCCTACAATGAGCAGTTCTTC. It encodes CSARRGTSSYNEQFF.

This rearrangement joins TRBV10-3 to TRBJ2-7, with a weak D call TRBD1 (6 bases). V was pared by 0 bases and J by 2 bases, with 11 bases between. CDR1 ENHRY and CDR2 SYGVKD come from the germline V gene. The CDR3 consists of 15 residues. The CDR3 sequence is CAISESRQEPYEQYF. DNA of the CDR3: TGTGCCATCAGTGAGTCGAGACAGGAACCCTACGAGCAGTACTTC.

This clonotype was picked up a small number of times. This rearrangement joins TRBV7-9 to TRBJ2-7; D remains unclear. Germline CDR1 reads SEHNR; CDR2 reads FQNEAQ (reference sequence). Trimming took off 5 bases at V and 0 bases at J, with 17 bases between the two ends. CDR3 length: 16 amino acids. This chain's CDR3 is CASSALIGFGSYEQYF. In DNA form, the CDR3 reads TGTGCCAGCAGCGCCTTGATAGGCTTTGGCTCCTACGAGCAGTACTTC.

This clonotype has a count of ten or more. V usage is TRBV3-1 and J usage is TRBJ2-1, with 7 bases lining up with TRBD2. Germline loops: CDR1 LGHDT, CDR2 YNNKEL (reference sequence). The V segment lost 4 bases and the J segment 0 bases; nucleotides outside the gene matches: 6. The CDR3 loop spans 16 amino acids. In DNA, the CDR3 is TGTGCCAGCAGCCGAAAGCCTAGCGGCTCCTACAATGAGCAGTTCTTC. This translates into CASSRKPSGSYNEQFF.

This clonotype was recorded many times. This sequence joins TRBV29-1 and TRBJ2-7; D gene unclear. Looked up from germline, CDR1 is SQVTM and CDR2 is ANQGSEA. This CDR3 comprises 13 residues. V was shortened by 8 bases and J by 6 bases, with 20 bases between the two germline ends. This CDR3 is CSSRLLDGSEQYF. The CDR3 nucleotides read TGCAGCTCGCGACTCCTCGACGGCTCCGAGCAGTACTTC.

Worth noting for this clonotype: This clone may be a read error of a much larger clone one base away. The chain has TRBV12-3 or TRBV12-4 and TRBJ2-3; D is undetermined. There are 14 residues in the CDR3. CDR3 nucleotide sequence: TGTGCCAGCAGCGCCGACGTTACCACAGTTACGCAGTATTTT. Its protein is CASSADVTTVTQYF.

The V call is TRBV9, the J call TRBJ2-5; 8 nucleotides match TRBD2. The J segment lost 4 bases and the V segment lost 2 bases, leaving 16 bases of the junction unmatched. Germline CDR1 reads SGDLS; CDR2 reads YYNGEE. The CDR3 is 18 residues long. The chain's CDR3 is CASSVHTGTRGVGETQYF. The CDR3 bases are TGTGCCAGCAGCGTCCACACCGGGACTAGAGGAGTTGGAGAGACCCAGTACTTC. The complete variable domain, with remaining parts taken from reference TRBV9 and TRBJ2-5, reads DSGVTQTPKHLITATGQRVTLRCSPRSGDLSVYWYQQSLDQGLQFLIQYYNGEERAKGNILERFSAQQFPDLHSELNLSSLELGDSALYFCASSVHTGTRGVGETQYFGPGTRLLVL.

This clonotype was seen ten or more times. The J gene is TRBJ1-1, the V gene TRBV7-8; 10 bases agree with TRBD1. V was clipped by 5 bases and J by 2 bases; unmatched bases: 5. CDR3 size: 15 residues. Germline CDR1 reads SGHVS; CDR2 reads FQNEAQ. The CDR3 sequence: CASSQMTGGNTEAFF. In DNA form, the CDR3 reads TGTGCCAGCAGCCAGATGACAGGGGGCAACACTGAAGCTTTCTTT.

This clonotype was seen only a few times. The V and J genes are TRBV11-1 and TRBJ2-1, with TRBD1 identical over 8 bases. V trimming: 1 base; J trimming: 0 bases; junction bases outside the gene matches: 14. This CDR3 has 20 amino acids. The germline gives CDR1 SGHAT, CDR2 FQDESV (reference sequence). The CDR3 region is CASSLVPPAYRGFSYNEQFF. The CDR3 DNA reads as TGTGCCAGCAGCTTAGTTCCCCCCGCCTACAGGGGGTTCTCCTACAATGAGCAGTTCTTC.

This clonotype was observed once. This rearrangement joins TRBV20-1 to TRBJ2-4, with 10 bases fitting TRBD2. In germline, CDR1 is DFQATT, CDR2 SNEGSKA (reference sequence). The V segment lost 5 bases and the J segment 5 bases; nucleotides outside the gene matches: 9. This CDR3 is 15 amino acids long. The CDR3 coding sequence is TGCAGTGCTGACTCCCATCTAGCGGGGGAAAACATTCAGTACTTC. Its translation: CSADSHLAGENIQYF.

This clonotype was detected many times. The DNA of the CDR3 is TGTGCCAGCAGTTCCCGCCGTACAGGCCGCACAGATACGCAGTATTTT. This encodes CASSSRRTGRTDTQYF. J is TRBJ2-3 and V is TRBV28, with TRBD1 as a possible D gene (5 bases). The CDR3 consists of 16 residues. Germline CDR1 MDHEN, CDR2 SYDVKM. The V end lost 4 bases, the J end lost 1 base, and 15 bases lay between the germline ends.

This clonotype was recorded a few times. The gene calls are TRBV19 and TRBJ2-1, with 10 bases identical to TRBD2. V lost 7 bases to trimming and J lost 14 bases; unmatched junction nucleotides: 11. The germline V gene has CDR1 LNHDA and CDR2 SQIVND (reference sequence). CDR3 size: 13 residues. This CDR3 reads CASTTSSGSKEFF. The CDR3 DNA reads TGTGCCAGTACTACTTCTAGCGGGAGCAAGGAGTTCTTC.

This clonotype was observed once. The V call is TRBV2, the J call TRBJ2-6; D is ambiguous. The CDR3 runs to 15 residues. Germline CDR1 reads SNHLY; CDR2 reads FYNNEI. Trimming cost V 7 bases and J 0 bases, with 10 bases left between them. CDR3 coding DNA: TGTGCCAGCACCCTTATGAGCTCTGGGGCCAACGTCCTGACTTTC. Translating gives CASTLMSSGANVLTF. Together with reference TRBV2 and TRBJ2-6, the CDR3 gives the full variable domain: EPEVTQTPSHQVTQMGQEVILRCVPISNHLYFYWYRQILGQKVEFLVSFYNNEISEKSEIFDDQFSVERPDGSNFTLKIRSTKLEDSAMYFCASTLMSSGANVLTFGAGSRLTVL.

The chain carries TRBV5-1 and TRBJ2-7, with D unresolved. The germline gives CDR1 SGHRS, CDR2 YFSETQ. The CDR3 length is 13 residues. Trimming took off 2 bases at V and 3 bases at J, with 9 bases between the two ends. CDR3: CASSFDAIYEQYF. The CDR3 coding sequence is TGCGCCAGCAGCTTCGACGCGATCTACGAGCAGTACTTC.